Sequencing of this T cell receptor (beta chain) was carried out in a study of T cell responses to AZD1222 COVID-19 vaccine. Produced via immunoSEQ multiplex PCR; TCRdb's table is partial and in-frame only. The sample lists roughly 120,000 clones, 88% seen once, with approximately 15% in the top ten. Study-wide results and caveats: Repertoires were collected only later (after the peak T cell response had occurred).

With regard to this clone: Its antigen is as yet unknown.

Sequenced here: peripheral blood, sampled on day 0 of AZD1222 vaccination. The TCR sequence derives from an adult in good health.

The DNA for the CDR3 is TGTGCCAGCAGTTCCCAAGGGGGGTTCAATCAGCCCCAGCATTTT. Translated, it gives CASSSQGGFNQPQHF. The chain joins TRBV28 to TRBJ1-5, with D possibly being TRBD1 (6 bases). Trimming left V 4 bases short and J 3 bases short, with 13 bases between. The CDR3 has 15 amino acids. Germline V CDR1 and CDR2: MDHEN, SYDVKM.